A selection of T cell receptor beta chains follows, all from one sample in a study of blood T cell repertoires in COVID-19. TCRdb's table, derived via immunoSEQ multiplex PCR, lists solely in-frame clones and lacks some. The table includes approximately 250,000 clones, 86% detected once. Sequencing used peripheral blood. The receptor set was obtained from a man aged 25-40 years with active or convalescent COVID-19. CDR3s include the opening cysteine and the closing phenylalanine or tryptophan. A D gene is named only where the DNA matches it firmly. Rows may omit the clone size; those that give it use once, few, many or a size class.

TRBJ1-1 TRBD1 TRBV9 . CASSVGQGFNEAFF TGTGCCAGCAGCGTCGGACAGGGGTTTAATGAAGCTTTCTTT
TRBJ1-1 . TRBV2 once CASSDWGSEAFF TGTGCCAGCAGTGACTGGGGCTCTGAAGCTTTCTTT
TRBJ2-3 TRBD2 TRBV6-1 . CASSDLAGGPGTDTQYF TGTGCCAGCAGTGACCTAGCGGGGGGGCCTGGCACAGATACGCAGTATTTT
TRBJ2-1 TRBD2 TRBV9 . CASSVASTSGERRSYNEQFF TGTGCCAGCAGCGTAGCTTCAACTAGCGGGGAACGAAGGTCCTACAATGAGCAGTTCTTC
TRBJ1-1 TRBD1 TRBV5-1 . CASSLTGANTEAFF TGCGCCAGCAGCTTAACAGGGGCGAACACTGAAGCTTTCTTT
TRBJ2-1 TRBD2 TRBV11-3 . CASSLSPSGDGGEQFF TGTGCCAGCAGCTTGTCCCCTAGCGGGGACGGCGGTGAGCAGTTCTTC
TRBJ1-2 TRBD1 TRBV27 few CASSLLGQGERGYTF TGTGCCAGCAGTTTATTGGGACAGGGGGAGCGTGGCTACACCTTC
TRBJ1-3 . TRBV7-2 . CASSFTGLLSSGNTIYF TGTGCCAGCAGTTTTACGGGACTCCTGAGCTCTGGAAACACCATATATTTT
TRBJ1-1 . TRBV6-2/TRBV6-3 once CASSPGVNLMNTEAFF TGTGCCAGCAGTCCGGGAGTAAACTTAATGAACACTGAAGCTTTCTTT
TRBJ2-7 . TRBV5-6 . CASSLGIGVYEQYF TGTGCCAGCAGCTTAGGCATAGGGGTTTACGAGCAGTACTTC
TRBJ1-5 . TRBV6-5 . CASWGRASNQPQHF TGTGCCAGCTGGGGCAGGGCGAGCAATCAGCCCCAGCATTTT
TRBJ2-1 . TRBV14 . CASSPQGFNEQFF TGTGCCAGCAGCCCACAGGGATTTAATGAGCAGTTCTTC
TRBJ2-2 TRBD2 TRBV7-2 . CASSLTSGGTNTGELFF TGTGCCAGCAGCTTAACTAGCGGGGGGACGAACACCGGGGAGCTGTTTTTT
TRBJ2-7 TRBD2 TRBV18 . CASSSGTSLSYEQYF TGTGCCAGCTCTTCCGGGACTAGCCTCTCCTACGAGCAGTACTTC
TRBJ2-1 TRBD2 TRBV20-1 . CSASNLEPGLANYNEQFF TGCAGTGCTAGTAACCTTGAACCGGGACTAGCGAACTACAATGAGCAGTTCTTC
TRBJ1-1 TRBD1 TRBV6-5 . CASSGGVRTEAFF TGTGCCAGCTCAGGGGGTGTAAGGACTGAAGCTTTCTTT